This T cell receptor beta chain was captured in a study of T cells in Graves' hyperthyroidism and ophthalmopathy. Deletions cut 5 bases from V and 3 bases from J, with 11 bases between. Germline V gene data show CDR1 as SGHVS and CDR2 as FNYEAQ. There are 13 residues in the CDR3. This clonotype was counted only a few times. What it binds is unknown. PBMCs were sourced from roughly 10 ml fresh peripheral blood. Overall study results and limits: In the analysis, a 13 V-J model separated ophthalmopathy from stable hyperthyroidism. Among thyroid clonotypes expanded above 0.001, most also appeared in blood.

TCR beta CDR3 region amplification was performed from RNA transcripts. Researchers ran a first-round RT-PCR on the TCR CDR3 using the HTBI primer set. TCRdb independently ran MiXCR on the multiplex PCR reads; one entry per CDR3 protein. The sample records some 740,000 distinct CDR3 sequences, around 15% being singletons. The genes are TRBV7-6 and TRBJ2-7, with D uncertain. This sequence was found in a young woman with Graves' hyperthyroidism. Input material: blood. The CDR3 nucleotides read TGTGCCAGCAGCCTAGACGAGTACTACGAGCAGTACTTC. This codes for CASSLDEYYEQYF.